The 13 T cell receptor beta chains listed next were all sequenced from one sample in a study of response to subunit inactivated influenza vaccine. TCRdb reprocessed the RT-PCR reads with MiXCR, giving one entry per CDR3 protein. This table has hundreds of thousands of distinct CDR3 sequences, roughly 14% appearing once. Sequenced material: PBMCs from blood, taken 12 days after vaccination. The receptors derive from a man aged 50 to 59 who received an inactivated influenza vaccine.

The V gene is TRBV18, the J gene TRBJ1-1; D is ambiguous. With 3 bases removed from V and 4 bases from J, the gap between germline ends came to 12 bases. Germline V CDR1 and CDR2: KGHSH, LQKENI. The CDR3 totals 14 residues. Here the CDR3 reads CASSPGGSTTEAFF. The DNA of the CDR3 is TGTGCCAGCTCACCCGGAGGGTCGACCACTGAAGCTTTCTTT.

V usage is TRBV4-1 and J usage is TRBJ2-3; no definite D call. V was trimmed by 0 bases and J by 6 bases, leaving 10 bases between them. CDR1 is MGHRA and CDR2 is YSYEKL in the germline V gene. The CDR3 is 14 residues long. The CDR3: CASSQDGGSDTQYF. CDR3 DNA sequence: TGCGCCAGCAGCCAAGATGGTGGTAGTGATACGCAGTATTTT.

This clonotype was detected only a few times. CDR3 residues: CASIGTGRVGELFF. The CDR3 DNA reads TGTGCCAGCATCGGGACAGGGCGGGTCGGGGAGCTGTTTTTT. The rearrangement links TRBV19 to TRBJ2-2; 9 bases map to TRBD1. With 9 bases clipped from V and 7 bases from J, the junction kept 9 bases outside the gene matches. Germline V CDR1 and CDR2: LNHDA, SQIVND (reference sequence). The CDR3 length is 14 residues.

The CDR3 spells CASSPWDGDYEQYF. CDR3 sequence (DNA): TGTGCCAGTAGTCCCTGGGACGGCGACTACGAGCAGTACTTC. The genes are TRBV19 and TRBJ2-7, with D possibly being TRBD1 or TRBD2 (5 bases each). The V gene's germline CDR1 is LNHDA and CDR2 SQIVND (reference sequence). V was clipped by 5 bases and J by 3 bases, with 14 bases between them. The CDR3 covers 14 residues.

The chain joins TRBV30 to TRBJ1-2; 7 bases are shared with TRBD1. V dropped 4 bases and J dropped 10; count of bases not matched to a gene: 9. Germline V gives CDR1 GTSNPN, CDR2 SVGIG (reference sequence). This CDR3 region has 12 residues. In nucleotides, the CDR3 is TGTGCCTGGACCTACTCAGGGGGGATCTACACCTTC. Encoded protein: CAWTYSGGIYTF.

This clonotype was observed a few times. V is TRBV5-1 and J is TRBJ2-5; 9 bases are a match to TRBD1. Germline-derived CDR1 and CDR2 are SGHRS and YFSETQ. CDR3 size: 16 residues. The J segment lost 1 base and the V segment lost 4 bases, leaving 8 bases of the junction unmatched. CDR3 nucleotides: TGCGCCAGCAGCCTGTACCGGGACAGGGTCCAAGAGACCCAGTACTTC. Amino acids: CASSLYRDRVQETQYF.

This clonotype was seen more than once but under ten times. This chain links TRBV30 with TRBJ1-1; D is uncertain. Germline V gene data show CDR1 as GTSNPN and CDR2 as SVGIG (reference sequence). V was trimmed by 2 bases and J by 5 bases, leaving 6 bases between them. The CDR3 length is 11 residues. The CDR3 nucleotides are TGTGCCTGGAGTAGGCTAACTGAAGCTTTCTTT. Protein: CAWSRLTEAFF. Using reference TRBV30 and TRBJ1-1 for the parts outside the CDR3, the full variable domain is SQTIHQWPATLVQPVGSPLSLECTVEGTSNPNLYWYRQAAGRGLQLLFYSVGIGQISSEVPQNLSASRPQDRQFILSSKKLLLSDSGFYLCAWSRLTEAFFGQGTRLTVV.

The chain joins TRBV20-1 to TRBJ2-3; perhaps D is TRBD1 or TRBD2 (5 bases each). Trimming removed 2 bases from V and 2 bases from J, with 14 bases in between. Looked up from germline, CDR1 is DFQATT and CDR2 is SNEGSKA (reference sequence). The CDR3 is 15 residues long. The CDR3 is CSARTFGDPTDTQYF. DNA of the CDR3: TGCAGTGCTAGAACGTTCGGGGACCCCACAGATACGCAGTATTTT.

With regard to this clonotype: This clone may be a read error of a much larger clone one base away. The rearrangement joins TRBV15 to TRBJ2-3; perhaps TRBD2 as D (5 bases). V shed 1 base and J shed 3 bases, with 8 bases lying between them. Germline values: CDR1 LNHNV, CDR2 YYDKDF (reference sequence). This CDR3 is built from 14 residues. CDR3 DNA sequence: TGTGCCACCAGCAGAGGTGGGAGAACAGATACGCAGTATTTT. This codes for CATSRGGRTDTQYF.

The genes are TRBV7-2 and TRBJ2-5; D unresolved. The V end lost 7 bases, the J end lost 4 bases, and 16 bases lay between the germline ends. There are 14 residues in the CDR3. Germline lookup yields CDR1 SGHTA and CDR2 FQGNSA. The CDR3 reads CASTPNTPRETQYF. The CDR3, as DNA: TGTGCCAGCACCCCGAACACCCCCCGAGAGACCCAGTACTTC.

In its sample, this clonotype was seen a few times. V is TRBV7-3 and J is TRBJ2-1; D is possibly TRBD2 (5 bases). Germline CDR1 and CDR2: SGHTA and FQGTGA. The CDR3 is 13 residues long. V was pared by 1 base and J by 9 bases, with 10 bases between. DNA for the CDR3: TGTGCCAGCAGCTTAAAAGTAGCGAGTGAGCAGTTCTTC. Amino acid sequence: CASSLKVASEQFF.

This chain connects TRBV28 to TRBJ1-4; weak D call: TRBD1 (5 bases). From germline, CDR1 is MDHEN and CDR2 SYDVKM. This CDR3 contains 13 residues. Deletions cut 5 bases from V and 7 bases from J, with 11 bases between. The DNA for the CDR3 is TGTGCCAGCAGTCGCACTCAGGGTGAAAAACTGTTTTTT. It is translated as CASSRTQGEKLFF.

The CDR3 coding sequence is TGTGCCAGCAGTCCGGGACTTATGTCCTACAATGAGCAGTTCTTC. It encodes CASSPGLMSYNEQFF. This chain uses TRBV6-1 with TRBJ2-1; D perhaps matches TRBD2 (6 bases). The germline CDR1 and CDR2 sequences are MNHNS and SASEGT. V lost 5 bases to trimming and J lost 1 base, with 12 bases between them. The CDR3 is made up of 15 amino acids.